Shown below are 2 T cell receptor beta chains from a single sample sequenced in a study of cytomegalovirus exposure and HLA in healthy donors. The PCR contained 60 Vbeta and 13 Jbeta primers. Here immunoSEQ multiplex PCR was the method, and the copy in TCRdb shows in-frame clones only, minus some. The table shows 85,000 to 130,000 clones, with around 80% occurring only once. Sequencing input: PBMCs. These receptors all stem from a woman in her late teens or twenties in good health and CMV-seropositive.

V is TRBV28 and J is TRBJ1-5; TRBD1 agrees at 7 bases. The germline CDR1 and CDR2 sequences are MDHEN and SYDVKM. V lost 9 bases, J lost 0 bases, and 8 bases stayed unmatched. The CDR3 totals 15 residues. The CDR3 loop reads CASRIQGVSNQPQHF. The CDR3, as DNA: TGTGCCAGTAGAATCCAGGGGGTTAGCAATCAGCCCCAGCATTTT.

The chain joins TRBV7-9 to TRBJ2-1, with TRBD2 identical over 9 bases. V shed 4 bases, J shed 9 bases, and the junction held 4 bases outside the gene matches. CDR1 and CDR2 (germline): SEHNR, FQNEAQ (reference sequence). The CDR3 has 13 amino acids. DNA for the CDR3: TGTGCCAGCAGCTCGATAGCGGGAGCTGAGCAGTTCTTC. Protein product: CASSSIAGAEQFF. The full variable domain, rest sourced from reference TRBV7-9 and TRBJ2-1, is DTGVSQNPRHKITKRGQNVTFRCDPISEHNRLYWYRQTLGQGPEFLTYFQNEAQLEKSRLLSDRFSAERPKGSFSTLEIQRTEQGDSAMYLCASSSIAGAEQFFGPGTRLTVL.